This T cell receptor beta chain was sequenced for a study of response to subunit inactivated influenza vaccine. This CDR3 has 15 amino acids. V lost 5 bases to trimming and J lost 5 bases; unmatched junction nucleotides: 10. Per the germline V gene, CDR1 is DFQATT and CDR2 is SNEGSKA (reference sequence). Each CDR3 protein gets one entry after TCRdb re-called the RT-PCR reads with MiXCR. The table has hundreds of thousands of distinct CDR3 sequences, 7.6% seen once. This clonotype was obtained from a man in his fifties or sixties who received an inactivated influenza vaccine. The sequenced sample was PBMCs from blood, obtained roughly 24 months after vaccination. The rearrangement uses TRBV20-1 and TRBJ1-5, with TRBD1 matching 9 bases. The CDR3 is CSASVPTGGHQPQHF. Written as DNA, the CDR3 is TGCAGTGCTTCCGTACCAACAGGGGGCCATCAGCCCCAGCATTTT.